Listed here are 25 T cell receptor beta chains from one sample, sequenced in a study of OX40 agonist ivuxolimab in advanced cancers. The data were produced by immunoSEQ multiplex PCR, yet TCRdb's version contains in-frame clones alone and is incomplete. Of 98,000 or so clones in the sample, approximately 94% are singletons; the top ten hold about 0.18%. The source was CD4+ or CD8+ T cells sorted from blood, collected in a trial of the OX40 agonist ivuxolimab. The receptors were gathered from an adult with an advanced solid tumor such as melanoma, head and neck, liver or kidney cancer.

The chain recombines TRBV11-2 with TRBJ2-7; no reliable D call. The V and J ends lost 3 bases and 5 bases respectively, with 5 bases between them. This CDR3 comprises 11 residues. Germline lookup yields CDR1 SGHAT and CDR2 FQNNGV. The CDR3: CASSFHHEQYF. The CDR3 bases are TGTGCCAGCAGCTTTCACCACGAGCAGTACTTC.

The chain couples TRBV25-1 to TRBJ1-2, with TRBD1 as a possible D gene (6 bases). The CDR3 sequence is 15 residues long. Germline V gene data show CDR1 as MGHDK and CDR2 as SYGVNS. The V and J ends lost 1 base and 4 bases respectively, with 13 bases between them. The CDR3 sequence: CASSESDRRTYGYTF. In DNA form, the CDR3 reads TGTGCCAGCAGTGAATCAGACAGGCGTACCTATGGCTACACCTTC.

V is TRBV2 and J is TRBJ1-2; D remains unclear. V was shortened by 4 bases and J by 3 bases, with 15 bases between the two germline ends. CDR3 length equals 15 residues. CDR1 SNHLY and CDR2 FYNNEI come from the germline V gene. Here the CDR3 DNA reads TGTGCCAGCAGTGGGCCTCCCCAGTGGGACTATGGCTACACCTTC. Translating it yields CASSGPPQWDYGYTF.

V gene TRBV11-2 combines with J gene TRBJ1-5; 9 bases agree with TRBD1. J lost 5 bases, V lost 5 bases, and 10 bases had no gene match. This CDR3 region has 16 residues. Germline loops: CDR1 SGHAT, CDR2 FQNNGV. CDR3 DNA: TGTGCCAGCAGCCTTGGATGGGACAGGGTCCATCAGCCCCAGCATTTT. It encodes CASSLGWDRVHQPQHF.

The chain links TRBV4-3 to TRBJ2-7; D is unresolved. V was clipped by 0 bases and J by 3 bases, with 21 bases between them. This CDR3 has 18 amino acids. Germline CDR1 is LGHNA and CDR2 is YSLEER. The CDR3 here is CASSQDPSGTLLVYEQYF. The CDR3 DNA reads TGCGCCAGCAGCCAAGACCCTTCCGGTACACTTCTTGTCTACGAGCAGTACTTC.

The chain has TRBV4-2 and TRBJ2-4, with D possibly TRBD1 on 5 matching bases. Trimming removed 0 bases from V and 2 bases from J, with 20 bases in between. The CDR3 is 19 amino acids. Germline CDR1 is LGHNA and CDR2 is YNFKEQ. In DNA, the CDR3 is TGTGCCAGCAGCCAAGATCAGGGTTTTGGGTCTGGAACCAAAAACATTCAGTACTTC. Amino acid sequence: CASSQDQGFGSGTKNIQYF.

This chain uses TRBV7-6 with TRBJ1-2; 12 bases line up with TRBD1. J was trimmed by 3 bases and V by 5 bases; bases with no gene match: 7. Per the germline V gene, CDR1 is SGHVS and CDR2 is FNYEAQ. CDR3 length equals 16 residues. The CDR3 coding sequence is TGTGCCAGCAGCCCTCTCGGGACAGGGGGCGACTATGGCTACACCTTC. Its translation: CASSPLGTGGDYGYTF.

This sequence joins TRBV6-7 and TRBJ1-4; maybe TRBD1 (6 bases). TRBV6-7 is an open reading frame, and its role is uncertain. V lost 4 bases, J lost 8 bases, and 17 bases lay in between. There are 15 residues in the CDR3. The DNA of the CDR3 is TGTGCCAGCAGTTTTGAGGGGGTCGGTAAGGAAAAACTGTTTTTT. This codes for CASSFEGVGKEKLFF.

The chain has TRBV5-1 and TRBJ2-7, with 9 nucleotides matching TRBD1. The CDR3 has 15 amino acids. V trimming: 4 bases; J trimming: 3 bases; junction bases outside the gene matches: 8. The germline V gene encodes CDR1 SGHRS and CDR2 YFSETQ. CDR3 sequence reads: CASSAGQGNGYEQYF. As DNA, the CDR3 is TGCGCCAGCAGCGCTGGACAGGGGAACGGCTACGAGCAGTACTTC.

The chain recombines TRBV7-9 with TRBJ2-5; 10 bases are a match to TRBD2. V lost 1 base to trimming and J lost 2 bases; unmatched junction nucleotides: 10. CDR1 and CDR2 from the germline V gene are SEHNR and FQNEAQ (reference sequence). The CDR3 sequence is 18 residues long. The CDR3 here is CASSLGTSGRQTQETQYF. The CDR3 nucleotides read TGTGCCAGCAGCTTAGGGACTAGCGGCAGGCAAACTCAAGAGACCCAGTACTTC.

The chain joins TRBV19 to TRBJ1-2; D call uncertain. With 7 bases removed from V and 8 bases from J, the gap between germline ends came to 23 bases. This CDR3 contains 15 residues. Germline CDR1 reads LNHDA; CDR2 reads SQIVND (reference sequence). CDR3 coding DNA: TGTGCCAGTACCGCCGCGGACGGGTCGACGGGGGGCTACACCTTC. Protein: CASTAADGSTGGYTF. The complete variable domain, with remaining parts taken from reference TRBV19 and TRBJ1-2, reads DGGITQSPKYLFRKEGQNVTLSCEQNLNHDAMYWYRQDPGQGLRLIYYSQIVNDFQKGDIAEGYSVSREKKESFPLTVTSAQKNPTAFYLCASTAADGSTGGYTFGSGTRLTVV.

The V gene is TRBV11-2, the J gene TRBJ1-4; D uncertain. CDR3 length: 16 amino acids. Germline V CDR1 and CDR2: SGHAT, FQNNGV. V shed 1 base and J shed 5 bases, with 14 bases lying between them. CDR3 sequence: CASSLGTLPRNEKLFF. CDR3 nucleotide sequence: TGTGCCAGCAGCTTAGGCACTCTTCCTCGGAATGAAAAACTGTTTTTT.

The chain uses TRBV7-9 and TRBJ2-2; D gene unclear. The CDR3 extends over 15 amino acids. V lost 3 bases, J lost 5 bases, and 13 bases lay in between. Germline CDR1 is SEHNR and CDR2 is FQNEAQ (reference sequence). The CDR3 coding sequence is TGTGCCAGCAGCTTGCCGAGTGGGCGAACCGGGGAGCTGTTTTTT. This gives the protein CASSLPSGRTGELFF. Filled out from reference TRBV7-9 and TRBJ2-2, the complete variable domain reads DTGVSQNPRHKITKRGQNVTFRCDPISEHNRLYWYRQTLGQGPEFLTYFQNEAQLEKSRLLSDRFSAERPKGSFSTLEIQRTEQGDSAMYLCASSLPSGRTGELFFGEGSRLTVL.

In its sample, this clone was seen a few times. This sequence joins TRBV27 and TRBJ1-5, with 7 bases lining up with TRBD1. Germline V CDR1 and CDR2: MNHEY, SMNVEV (reference sequence). The V segment lost 1 base and the J segment 7 bases; nucleotides outside the gene matches: 10. The CDR3 is 16 residues long. CDR3 protein: CASSLFAWAGGQPQHF. The DNA for the CDR3 is TGTGCCAGCAGTTTATTTGCTTGGGCAGGGGGGCAGCCCCAGCATTTT.

The chain combines TRBV5-1 with TRBJ1-5; TRBD1 aligns across 12 bases. Germline V gene data show CDR1 as SGHRS and CDR2 as YFSETQ. J gave up 6 bases and V 4 bases, and 5 bases lay outside the gene matches. CDR3 length equals 15 residues. CDR3 amino acids: CASSPGQGATQPQHF. The CDR3 coding sequence is TGCGCCAGCAGCCCGGGACAGGGGGCGACTCAGCCCCAGCATTTT.

The V gene is TRBV30, the J gene TRBJ2-3, with 9 bases fitting TRBD2. Germline CDR1 GTSNPN, CDR2 SVGIG (reference sequence). The CDR3 sequence is 14 residues long. After removal of 3 bases from V and 5 bases from J, the junction contained 6 bases not matched to a gene. The CDR3 DNA reads TGTGCCTGGAGGGGGACTAGCTGGGGAGATACGCAGTATTTT. Residues: CAWRGTSWGDTQYF.

The genes are TRBV28 and TRBJ2-1; 9 bases fit TRBD2. V lost 3 bases to trimming and J lost 16 bases; unmatched junction nucleotides: 7. Germline loops: CDR1 MDHEN, CDR2 SYDVKM. CDR3 size: 12 residues. CDR3 DNA sequence: TGTGCCAGCAGTTTGAACAGCGGGAGGCACTTCTTC. It translates to CASSLNSGRHFF.

The V gene is TRBV2, the J gene TRBJ1-2; TRBD1 agrees at 7 bases. The V gene's germline CDR1 is SNHLY and CDR2 FYNNEI. This CDR3 region has 13 residues. Trimming cost V 1 base and J 14 bases; bases outside gene matches: 10. The CDR3 spells CASSEGDSHLKTF. DNA of the CDR3: TGTGCCAGCAGTGAAGGGGACAGCCACCTGAAGACCTTC.

The chain has TRBV6-4 and TRBJ2-5; 7 bases match TRBD2. V shed 7 bases, J shed 5 bases, and the junction held 16 bases outside the gene matches. This CDR3 spans 16 amino acids. CDR1 and CDR2 (germline): MRHNA, SNTAGT. The CDR3 DNA reads as TGTGCCAGCACTCGCGCCCGAGGACTAGTCTATGAGACCCAGTACTTC. This translates into CASTRARGLVYETQYF.

This sequence joins TRBV5-1 and TRBJ2-7; 7 nucleotides agree with TRBD1. Per the germline V gene, CDR1 is SGHRS and CDR2 is YFSETQ. Trimming took 4 bases from V and 0 from J; bases not matched to a gene: 4. CDR3 length equals 14 residues. CDR3 amino acids: CASSEQGLSYEQYF. CDR3 bases: TGCGCCAGCAGCGAACAGGGGCTCTCCTACGAGCAGTACTTC.

The chain employs TRBV12-5 and TRBJ2-7; 9 bases line up with TRBD1. This CDR3 is 14 amino acids long. Per germline, CDR1 LGHNT and CDR2 FRNRAP. J was trimmed by 1 base and V by 6 bases; bases with no gene match: 4. DNA for the CDR3: TGTGCTAGTGGCCCGGGACAGGGTTCCTACGAGCAGTACTTC. Protein: CASGPGQGSYEQYF.

This sequence joins TRBV7-9 and TRBJ1-3; D gene unclear. In germline, CDR1 is SEHNR, CDR2 FQNEAQ (reference sequence). V was clipped by 2 bases and J by 4 bases, with 12 bases between them. The CDR3 has 15 residues. The CDR3 coding sequence is TGTGCCAGCAGCTTATCGATAGGTACCGGAAACACCATATATTTT. This encodes CASSLSIGTGNTIYF.

The chain carries TRBV5-4 and TRBJ2-7; D uncertain. The CDR3 totals 13 residues. The germline gives CDR1 SGHNT, CDR2 YYREEE (reference sequence). Trimming stripped 1 base from V and 6 bases from J, with 11 bases between. The CDR3 region is CASSLSSWGEQYF. In DNA, the CDR3 is TGTGCCAGCAGCTTGAGCTCGTGGGGCGAGCAGTACTTC.

The chain uses TRBV28 and TRBJ1-2; TRBD1 might be the D (6 bases). This CDR3 is 15 amino acids long. The V gene lost 8 bases and the J gene lost 4 bases, with 20 bases spanning the gap. Germline V CDR1 and CDR2: MDHEN, SYDVKM. The CDR3 nucleotides are TGTGCCAGCGCCTACCCGGCGGGGGCGGGCTATGGCTACACCTTC. Translation: CASAYPAGAGYGYTF.

CDR3 region: CASSARTGEGTIYF. CDR3 in DNA: TGTGCCAGCAGCGCACGGACAGGGGAGGGCACCATATATTTT. This chain uses TRBV9 with TRBJ1-3, with 9 nucleotides matching TRBD1. The CDR3 loop spans 14 amino acids. V was clipped by 3 bases and J by 9 bases; unmatched bases: 7. Germline CDR1 reads SGDLS; CDR2 reads YYNGEE.